The entry below gives a single T cell receptor (beta chain) sequence along with its context. Before the COVID-19 pandemic, during about 2010-2018, CD4+ T cells were taken from unexposed donors. Germline V gene sequence: CDR1 SGHAT, CDR2 FQNNGV. The junction had 12 bases not matched to a gene; V was cut back by 5 bases and J by 6 bases. CDR3 length: 16 amino acids. This sample is part of a study of CD4 T cells in relation to SARS-CoV-2 and coronaviruses. Profiling relied on immunoSEQ multiplex PCR, and the TCRdb table lists in-frame clones only, not all of them. The profile shows roughly 61,000 clones, 86% of them singletons.

The material sequenced was memory CD4+ T cells from PBMCs. The clonotype was recovered from a human donor in good health. The chain links TRBV11-2 to TRBJ2-2; 7 nucleotides agree with TRBD1. CDR3 DNA sequence: TGTGCCAGCAGCGACAGACAGGGTGGTTTCGCCGGGGAGCTGTTTTTT. Translating it yields CASSDRQGGFAGELFF.